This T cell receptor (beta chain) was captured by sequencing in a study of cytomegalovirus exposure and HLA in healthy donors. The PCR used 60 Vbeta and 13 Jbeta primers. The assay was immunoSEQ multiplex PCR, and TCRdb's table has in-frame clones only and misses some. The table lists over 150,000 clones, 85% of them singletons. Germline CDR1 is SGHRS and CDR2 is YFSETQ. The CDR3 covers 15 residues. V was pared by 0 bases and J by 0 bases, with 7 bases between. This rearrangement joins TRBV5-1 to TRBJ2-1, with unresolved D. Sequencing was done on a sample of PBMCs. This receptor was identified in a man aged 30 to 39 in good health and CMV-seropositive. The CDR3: CASSLGAASYNEQFF. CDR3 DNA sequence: TGCGCCAGCAGCTTGGGTGCGGCCTCCTACAATGAGCAGTTCTTC.